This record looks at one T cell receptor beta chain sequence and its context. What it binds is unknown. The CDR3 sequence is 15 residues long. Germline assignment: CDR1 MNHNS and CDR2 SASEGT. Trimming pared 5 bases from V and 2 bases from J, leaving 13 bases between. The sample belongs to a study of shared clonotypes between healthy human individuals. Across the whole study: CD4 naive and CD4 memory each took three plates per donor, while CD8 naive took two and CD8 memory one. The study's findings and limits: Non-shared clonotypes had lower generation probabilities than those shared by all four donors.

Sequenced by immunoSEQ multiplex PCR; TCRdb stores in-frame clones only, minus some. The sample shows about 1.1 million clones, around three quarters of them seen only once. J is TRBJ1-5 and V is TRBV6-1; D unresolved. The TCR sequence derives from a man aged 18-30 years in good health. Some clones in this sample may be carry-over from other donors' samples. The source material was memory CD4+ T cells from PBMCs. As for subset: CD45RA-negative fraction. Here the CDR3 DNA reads TGTGCCAGCAGTTTGATTGGGCTTGGCAATCAGCCCCAGCATTTT. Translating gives CASSLIGLGNQPQHF.